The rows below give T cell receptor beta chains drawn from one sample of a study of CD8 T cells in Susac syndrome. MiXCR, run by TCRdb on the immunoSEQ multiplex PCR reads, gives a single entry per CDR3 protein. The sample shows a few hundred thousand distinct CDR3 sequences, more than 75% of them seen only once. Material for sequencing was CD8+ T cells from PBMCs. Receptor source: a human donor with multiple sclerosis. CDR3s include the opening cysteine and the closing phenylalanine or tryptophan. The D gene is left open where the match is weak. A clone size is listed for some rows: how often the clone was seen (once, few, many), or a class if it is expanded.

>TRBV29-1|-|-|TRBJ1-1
TGCAGCGTTGAAGAGGGACCCGAGGCAGCTTTCTTT
CSVEEGPEAAFF
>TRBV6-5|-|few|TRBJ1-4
TGTGCCAGCAGTTACTCCCCAATGACAATTGAAAAACTGTTTTTT
CASSYSPMTIEKLFF
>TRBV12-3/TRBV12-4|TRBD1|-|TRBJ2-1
TGTGCCAGCAGTCCCGGACAGGGCCAATCCTACAATGAGCAGTTCTTC
CASSPGQGQSYNEQFF
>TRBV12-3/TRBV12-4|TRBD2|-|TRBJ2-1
TGTGCCAGCCTTTGGAGCAGCGGGAGGGACAATGAGCAGTTCTTC
CASLWSSGRDNEQFF
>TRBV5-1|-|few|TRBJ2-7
TGCGCCAGCAGCCTGCAGGGAGGGGGCGAGCAGTACTTC
CASSLQGGGEQYF
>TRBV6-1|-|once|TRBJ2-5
TGTGCCAGCAGTCCCAGGATCCTTCGGCTGGGGGAGACCCAGTACTTC
CASSPRILRLGETQYF
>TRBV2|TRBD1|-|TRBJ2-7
TGTGCCAGCAGTGACGGGACAGGGGCGAAAAGGCAGTACTTC
CASSDGTGAKRQYF
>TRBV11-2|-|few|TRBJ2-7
TGTGCCAGCAGCTCGGGACTTCTCTACGAGCAGTACTTC
CASSSGLLYEQYF
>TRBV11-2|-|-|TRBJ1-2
TGTGCCAGCAGCTTAGATTACACAGGGAGTCTCGTGGGCTACACCTTC
CASSLDYTGSLVGYTF
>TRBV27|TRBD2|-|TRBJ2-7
TGTGCCAGCAGTCCGTGGACTAGCGGAGGAAGCGAGCAGTACTTC
CASSPWTSGGSEQYF
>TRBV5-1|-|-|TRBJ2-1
TGCGCCAGCAGGGGGAACCACAATGAGCAGTTCTTC
CASRGNHNEQFF
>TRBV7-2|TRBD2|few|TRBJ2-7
TGTGCCAGCAGCTTAGACCAGGGAGGGCGGACCCACGAGCAGTACTTC
CASSLDQGGRTHEQYF
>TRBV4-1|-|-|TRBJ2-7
TGCGCCAGCAGCCAAGTGACTAGTGGCTACGAGCAGTACTTC
CASSQVTSGYEQYF
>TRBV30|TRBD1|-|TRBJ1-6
TGTGCCTGGAGCGGGACAGGGAATTCACCCCTCCACTTT
CAWSGTGNSPLHF
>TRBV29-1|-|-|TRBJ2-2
TGCAGCGTTGAAGATCGTTCGGGGGCATATACCGGGGAGCTGTTTTTT
CSVEDRSGAYTGELFF
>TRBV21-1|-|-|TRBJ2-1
TGTGCCAGCAGCCGGACTAGCGTTACGTCCTACAATGAGCAGTTCTTC
CASSRTSVTSYNEQFF
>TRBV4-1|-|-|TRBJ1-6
TGCGCCAGCAGCCCAGTACAGGGTTGGGATTCACCCCTCCACTTT
CASSPVQGWDSPLHF
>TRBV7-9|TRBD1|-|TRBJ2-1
TGTGCCATCAGGACAGGGATCAATGAGCAGTTCTTC
CAIRTGINEQFF
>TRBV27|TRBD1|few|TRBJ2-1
TGTGCCAGCAGGGCAGGGGGCTCCTACAATGAGCAGTTCTTC
CASRAGGSYNEQFF
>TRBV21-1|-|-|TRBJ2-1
TGTGCCAGAAACTCCGGGAAAAGGGGTGAGCAGTTCTTC
CARNSGKRGEQFF
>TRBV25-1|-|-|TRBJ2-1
TGTGCCAGCAGGCAGAACGGGGAGCAGTTCTTC
CASRQNGEQFF
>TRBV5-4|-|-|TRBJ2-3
TGTGCCAGCAGCTTGGGAGGGAATACAGATACGCAGTATTTT
CASSLGGNTDTQYF
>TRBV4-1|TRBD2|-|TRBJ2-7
TGCGCCAGCAGCGCCGGGACTACCGAGCAGTACTTC
CASSAGTTEQYF
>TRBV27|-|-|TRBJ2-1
TGTGCCAGCAGTTTGGGACCCGGGCCCCTGTTCTTC
CASSLGPGPLFF
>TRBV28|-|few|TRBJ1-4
TGTGCCAGCAGTTTATTAGTAAGAGGCGCTAATGAAAAACTGTTTTTT
CASSLLVRGANEKLFF
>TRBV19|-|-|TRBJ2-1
TGTGCCAGTAGGAAGCGGGACAACAATGAGCAGTTCTTC
CASRKRDNNEQFF
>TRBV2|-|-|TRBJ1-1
TGTGCCAGCAGTGGCTCTGAAGCTTTCTTT
CASSGSEAFF
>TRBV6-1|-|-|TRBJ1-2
TGTGCCAGCAGTGGAGCTAGTAGGGTGGGGTATGGCTACACCTTC
CASSGASRVGYGYTF
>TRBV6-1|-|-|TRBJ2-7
TGTGCCAGCAGTCTTACCCGGACGGCCGCCTACGAGCAGTACTTC
CASSLTRTAAYEQYF
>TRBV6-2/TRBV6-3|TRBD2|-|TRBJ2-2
TGTGCCGCGATTGGGGGACTAGCGGCCTCCACCGGGGAGCTGTTTTTT
CAAIGGLAASTGELFF
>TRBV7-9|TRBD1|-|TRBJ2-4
TGTGCCAGCAGCACCGACAGGGTGAGGGGAAGGCTTCAGTACTTC
CASSTDRVRGRLQYF
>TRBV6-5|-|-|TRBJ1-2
TGTGCCAGCAGTTACTCAGAGGGATCTGGCTACACCTTC
CASSYSEGSGYTF
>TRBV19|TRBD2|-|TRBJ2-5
TGTGCCAGTAGTTCGCCGGGACTAGCGGGATTCGAGACCCAGTACTTC
CASSSPGLAGFETQYF
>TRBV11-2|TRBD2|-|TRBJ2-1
TGTGCCAGCAGCTTAGTGGGGGCTAGCGGGAGAAAGTTCTTC
CASSLVGASGRKFF
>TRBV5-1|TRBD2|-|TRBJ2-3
TGCGCCAGCAGCTTGGAACTAGCGGTTACAGATACGCAGTATTTT
CASSLELAVTDTQYF
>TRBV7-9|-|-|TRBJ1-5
TGTGCCAGCAGCTTCGACAGGTATCAGCCCCAGCATTTT
CASSFDRYQPQHF
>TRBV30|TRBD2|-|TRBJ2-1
TGTGCCTGGAGTGCGTATCAGGGAGGGGAATACAATGAGCAGTTCTTC
CAWSAYQGGEYNEQFF
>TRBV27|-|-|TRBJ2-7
TGTGCCAGCAGTCTCCGCGCACCAAAAGCTGACGAGCAGTACTTC
CASSLRAPKADEQYF
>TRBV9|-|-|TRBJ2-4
TGTGCCAGCAGCTCAGAGGGCGGCGGAAGAGCCAAAAACATTCAGTACTTC
CASSSEGGGRAKNIQYF
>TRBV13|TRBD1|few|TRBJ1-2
TGTGCCAGCACTTCGGGCAGGGGGTCTGGTGGCTACACCTTC
CASTSGRGSGGYTF
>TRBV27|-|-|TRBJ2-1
TGTGCCAGCAGGGGCGGCCTAAACGTCCGGGAGTTCTTC
CASRGGLNVREFF
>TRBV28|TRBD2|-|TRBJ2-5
TGTGCCAGCAGTTATCTACTAGCGGGAGGGCCGGAGGAGACCCAGTACTTC
CASSYLLAGGPEETQYF
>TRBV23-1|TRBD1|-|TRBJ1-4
TGCGCCAGCAGTCAGGAGGGACAGGGGGAAAAACTGTTTTTT
CASSQEGQGEKLFF
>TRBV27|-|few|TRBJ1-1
TGTGCCAGCAGTTTATCCGACACGAACACTGAAGCTTTCTTT
CASSLSDTNTEAFF
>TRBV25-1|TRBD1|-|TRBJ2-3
TGTGCCAGCAGTGGTGGGGACAGGACCACAGATACGCAGTATTTT
CASSGGDRTTDTQYF